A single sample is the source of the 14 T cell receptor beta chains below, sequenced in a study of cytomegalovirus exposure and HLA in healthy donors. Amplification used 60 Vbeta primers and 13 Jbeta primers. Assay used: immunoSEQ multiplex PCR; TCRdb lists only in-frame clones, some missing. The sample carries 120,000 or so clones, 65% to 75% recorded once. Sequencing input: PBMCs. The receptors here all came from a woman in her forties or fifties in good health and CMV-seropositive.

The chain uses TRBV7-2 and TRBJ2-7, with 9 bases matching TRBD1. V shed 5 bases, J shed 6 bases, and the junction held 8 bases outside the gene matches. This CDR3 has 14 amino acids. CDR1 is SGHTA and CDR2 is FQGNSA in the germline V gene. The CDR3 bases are TGTGCCAGCAGCCAACAGGGGGCGATCTCCGAGCAGTACTTC. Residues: CASSQQGAISEQYF. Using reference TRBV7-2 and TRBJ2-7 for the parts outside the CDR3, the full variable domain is GAGVSQSPSNKVTEKGKDVELRCDPISGHTALYWYRQSLGQGLEFLIYFQGNSAPDKSGLPSDRFSAERTGGSVSTLTIQRTQQEDSAVYLCASSQQGAISEQYFGPGTRLTVT.

Here the CDR3 reads CASSLIGLSDSYNEQFF. The DNA of the CDR3 is TGTGCCAGCAGCTTAATTGGTTTGTCAGACTCCTACAATGAGCAGTTCTTC. The chain recombines TRBV7-9 with TRBJ2-1; D is undetermined. V was clipped by 2 bases and J by 0 bases, with 14 bases between them. Germline loops: CDR1 SEHNR, CDR2 FQNEAQ (reference sequence). The CDR3 runs 17 residues.

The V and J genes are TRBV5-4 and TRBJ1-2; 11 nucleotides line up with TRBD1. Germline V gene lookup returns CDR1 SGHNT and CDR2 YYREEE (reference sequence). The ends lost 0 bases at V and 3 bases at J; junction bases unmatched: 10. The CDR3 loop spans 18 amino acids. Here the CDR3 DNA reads TGTGCCAGCAGCTTGGTCGTTATCCGGACAGGGGGCGACTATGGCTACACCTTC. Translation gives CASSLVVIRTGGDYGYTF.

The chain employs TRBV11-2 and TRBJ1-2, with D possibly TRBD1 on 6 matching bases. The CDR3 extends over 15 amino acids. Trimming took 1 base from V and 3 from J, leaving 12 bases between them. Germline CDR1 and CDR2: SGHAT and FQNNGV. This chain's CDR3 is CASSLAGALYYGYTF. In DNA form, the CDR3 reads TGTGCCAGCAGCTTAGCAGGGGCGCTTTACTATGGCTACACCTTC.

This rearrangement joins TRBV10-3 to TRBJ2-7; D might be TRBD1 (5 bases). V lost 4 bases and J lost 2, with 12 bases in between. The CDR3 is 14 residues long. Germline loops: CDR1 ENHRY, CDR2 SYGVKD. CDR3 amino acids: CAISAIDSTYEQYF. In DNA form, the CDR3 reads TGTGCCATCAGTGCGATTGACAGCACCTACGAGCAGTACTTC.

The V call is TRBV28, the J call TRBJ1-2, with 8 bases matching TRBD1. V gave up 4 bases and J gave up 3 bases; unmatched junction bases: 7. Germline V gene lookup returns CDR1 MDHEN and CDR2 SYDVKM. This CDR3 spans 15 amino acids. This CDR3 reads CASSSKTGDDYGYTF. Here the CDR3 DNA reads TGTGCCAGCAGTTCAAAGACAGGGGATGACTATGGCTACACCTTC.

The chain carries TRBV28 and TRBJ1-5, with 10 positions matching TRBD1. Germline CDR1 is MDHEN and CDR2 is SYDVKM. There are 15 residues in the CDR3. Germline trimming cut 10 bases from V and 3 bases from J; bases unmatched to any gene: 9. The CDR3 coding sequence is TGTGCCACCGAATGGGGACAGGGGTACAATCAGCCCCAGCATTTT. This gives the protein CATEWGQGYNQPQHF.

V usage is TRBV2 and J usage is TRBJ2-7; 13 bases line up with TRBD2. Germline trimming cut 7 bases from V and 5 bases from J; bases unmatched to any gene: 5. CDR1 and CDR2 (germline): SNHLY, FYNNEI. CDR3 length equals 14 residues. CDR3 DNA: TGTGCCAGCAAGAGACTAGCGGGAGGAAACGAGCAGTACTTC. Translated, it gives CASKRLAGGNEQYF.

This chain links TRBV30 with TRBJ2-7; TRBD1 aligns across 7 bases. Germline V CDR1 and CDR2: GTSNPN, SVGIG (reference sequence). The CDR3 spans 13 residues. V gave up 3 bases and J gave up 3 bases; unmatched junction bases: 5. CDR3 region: CAWRPGQSYEQYF. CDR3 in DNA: TGTGCCTGGAGGCCGGGACAGAGCTACGAGCAGTACTTC.

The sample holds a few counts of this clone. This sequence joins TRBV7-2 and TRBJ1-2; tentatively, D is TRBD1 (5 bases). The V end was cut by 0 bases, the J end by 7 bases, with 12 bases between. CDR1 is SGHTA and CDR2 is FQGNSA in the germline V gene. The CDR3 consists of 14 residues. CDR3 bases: TGTGCCAGCAGCTTAGCGCGGGAGGGGTTTGGCTACACCTTC. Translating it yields CASSLAREGFGYTF.

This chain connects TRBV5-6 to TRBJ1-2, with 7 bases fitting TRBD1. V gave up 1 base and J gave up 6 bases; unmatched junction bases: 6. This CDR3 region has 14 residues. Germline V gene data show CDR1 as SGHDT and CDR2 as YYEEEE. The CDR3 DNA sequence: TGTGCCAGCAGCTTGAAAGGGACAGCTAATGGCTACACCTTC. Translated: CASSLKGTANGYTF.

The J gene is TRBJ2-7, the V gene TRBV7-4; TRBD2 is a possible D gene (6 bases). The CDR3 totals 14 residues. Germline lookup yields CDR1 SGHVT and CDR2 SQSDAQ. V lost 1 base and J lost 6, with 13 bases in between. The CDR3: CASSLGGAGREQYF. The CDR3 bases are TGTGCCAGCAGCTTAGGCGGGGCGGGACGCGAGCAGTACTTC.

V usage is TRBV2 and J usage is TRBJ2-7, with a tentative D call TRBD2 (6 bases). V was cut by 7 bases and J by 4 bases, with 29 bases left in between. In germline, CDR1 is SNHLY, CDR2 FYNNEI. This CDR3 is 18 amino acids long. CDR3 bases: TGTGCCAGCATGGAGGACTATCCGACGGCCGTCCAAGGTTACGAGCAGTACTTC. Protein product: CASMEDYPTAVQGYEQYF. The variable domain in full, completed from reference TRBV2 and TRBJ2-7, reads EPEVTQTPSHQVTQMGQEVILRCVPISNHLYFYWYRQILGQKVEFLVSFYNNEISEKSEIFDDQFSVERPDGSNFTLKIRSTKLEDSAMYFCASMEDYPTAVQGYEQYFGPGTRLTVT.

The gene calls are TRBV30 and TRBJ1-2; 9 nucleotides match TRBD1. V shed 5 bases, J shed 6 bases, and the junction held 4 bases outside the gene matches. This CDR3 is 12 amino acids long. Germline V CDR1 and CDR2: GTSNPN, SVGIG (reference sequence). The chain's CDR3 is CAWAWDRDGYTF. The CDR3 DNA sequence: TGTGCCTGGGCCTGGGACAGGGATGGCTACACCTTC.